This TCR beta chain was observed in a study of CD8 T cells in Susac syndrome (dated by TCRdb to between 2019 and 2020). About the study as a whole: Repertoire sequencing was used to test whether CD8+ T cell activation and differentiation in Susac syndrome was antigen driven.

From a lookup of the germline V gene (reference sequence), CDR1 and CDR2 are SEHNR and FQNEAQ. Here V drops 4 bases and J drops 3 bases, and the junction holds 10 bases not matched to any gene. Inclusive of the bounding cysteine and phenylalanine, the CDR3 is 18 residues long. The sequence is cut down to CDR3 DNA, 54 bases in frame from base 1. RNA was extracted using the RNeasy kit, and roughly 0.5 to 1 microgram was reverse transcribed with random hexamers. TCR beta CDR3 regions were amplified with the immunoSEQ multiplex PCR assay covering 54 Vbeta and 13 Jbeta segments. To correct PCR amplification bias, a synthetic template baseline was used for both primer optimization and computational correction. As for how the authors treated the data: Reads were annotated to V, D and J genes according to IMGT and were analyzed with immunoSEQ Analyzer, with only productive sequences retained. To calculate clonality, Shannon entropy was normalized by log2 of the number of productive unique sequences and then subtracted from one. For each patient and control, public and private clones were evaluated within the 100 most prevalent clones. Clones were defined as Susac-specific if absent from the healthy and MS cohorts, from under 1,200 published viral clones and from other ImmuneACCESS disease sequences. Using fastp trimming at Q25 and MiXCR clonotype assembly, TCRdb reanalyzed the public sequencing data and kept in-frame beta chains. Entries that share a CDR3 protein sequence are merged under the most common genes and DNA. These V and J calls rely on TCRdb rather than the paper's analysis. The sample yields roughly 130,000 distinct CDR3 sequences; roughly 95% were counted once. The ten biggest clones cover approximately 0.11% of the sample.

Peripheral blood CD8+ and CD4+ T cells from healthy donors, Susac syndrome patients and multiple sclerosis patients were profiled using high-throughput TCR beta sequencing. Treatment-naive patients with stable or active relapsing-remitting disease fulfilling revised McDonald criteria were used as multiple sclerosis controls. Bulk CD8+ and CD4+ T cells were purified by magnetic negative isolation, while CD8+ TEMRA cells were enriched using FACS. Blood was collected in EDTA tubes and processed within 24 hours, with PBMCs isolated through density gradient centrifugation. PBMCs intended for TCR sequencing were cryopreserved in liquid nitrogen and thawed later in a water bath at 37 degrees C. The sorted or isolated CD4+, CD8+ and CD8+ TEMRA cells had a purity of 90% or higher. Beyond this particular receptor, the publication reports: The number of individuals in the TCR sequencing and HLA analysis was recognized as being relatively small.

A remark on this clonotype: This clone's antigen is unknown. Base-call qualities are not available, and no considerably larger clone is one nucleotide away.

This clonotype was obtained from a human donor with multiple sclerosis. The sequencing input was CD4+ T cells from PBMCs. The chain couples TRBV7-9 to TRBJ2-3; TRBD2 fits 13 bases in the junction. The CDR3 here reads CASSSFLTSGGATDTQYF. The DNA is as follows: TGTGCCAGCAGCTCATTCCTAACTAGCGGGGGGGCGACAGATACGCAGTATTTT.